This T cell receptor (beta chain) was profiled in a study of blood T cell repertoires in COVID-19. This clone appeared once. TCRdb's copy holds only in-frame clones and misses some; the assay was immunoSEQ multiplex PCR. Here the sample spans approximately 230,000 clones, 85% to 90% being singletons. Those who participated ranged in age from roughly 18 to 90 years and resided in about two dozen US areas. The CDR3 loop spans 13 amino acids. Germline V gene lookup returns CDR1 SGHRS and CDR2 YFSETQ. Trimming pared 0 bases from V and 10 bases from J, leaving 8 bases between. The sequenced sample consisted of PBMCs or T cells enriched from blood (not recorded which). This clonotype was sampled from a man in his forties who had recovered from COVID-19. This chain connects TRBV5-1 to TRBJ1-6; D gene unclear. The chain's CDR3 is CASSLAPLSPLHF. The DNA of the CDR3 is TGCGCCAGCAGCTTGGCCCCTCTCTCACCCCTCCACTTT.